The present T cell receptor beta chain was sequenced within a study of beta chain features in type 1 diabetes. Study-level points and caveats: Naive, central memory and regulatory TCRB repertoires appeared more similar among patients than healthy donors. Type 1 diabetes patients had VDJ junctions that carried fewer insertions and more deletions.

In this sample, this clone turned up a few times. Its specificity is unknown. Of the isolated RNA, all was reverse transcribed, and so the sequenced material was expressed TCRB transcripts. Clones were sequenced by immunoSEQ multiplex PCR, and TCRdb holds only the in-frame ones, with some missing. In the table there are 250,000 to 350,000 clones, roughly 9.6% of which are singletons. CD45RO/CCR7/CD25/CD127/CD95/CD27 separated CD4+ naive, central memory, regulatory and stem cell-like memory cells by sorting. This sequence was found in a woman aged 30 to 39 in good health. Sequencing was performed on naive CD4+ T cells from blood.

CDR3 in amino acids: CASSIFQTGASNQPQHF. The CDR3, as DNA: TGTGCCAGTAGTATCTTTCAGACAGGGGCAAGCAATCAGCCCCAGCATTTT. V is TRBV19 and J is TRBJ1-5; 8 bases match TRBD1. The J segment lost 1 base and the V segment lost 3 bases, leaving 8 bases of the junction unmatched. This CDR3 region has 17 residues. CDR1 is LNHDA and CDR2 is SQIVND in the germline V gene (reference sequence).